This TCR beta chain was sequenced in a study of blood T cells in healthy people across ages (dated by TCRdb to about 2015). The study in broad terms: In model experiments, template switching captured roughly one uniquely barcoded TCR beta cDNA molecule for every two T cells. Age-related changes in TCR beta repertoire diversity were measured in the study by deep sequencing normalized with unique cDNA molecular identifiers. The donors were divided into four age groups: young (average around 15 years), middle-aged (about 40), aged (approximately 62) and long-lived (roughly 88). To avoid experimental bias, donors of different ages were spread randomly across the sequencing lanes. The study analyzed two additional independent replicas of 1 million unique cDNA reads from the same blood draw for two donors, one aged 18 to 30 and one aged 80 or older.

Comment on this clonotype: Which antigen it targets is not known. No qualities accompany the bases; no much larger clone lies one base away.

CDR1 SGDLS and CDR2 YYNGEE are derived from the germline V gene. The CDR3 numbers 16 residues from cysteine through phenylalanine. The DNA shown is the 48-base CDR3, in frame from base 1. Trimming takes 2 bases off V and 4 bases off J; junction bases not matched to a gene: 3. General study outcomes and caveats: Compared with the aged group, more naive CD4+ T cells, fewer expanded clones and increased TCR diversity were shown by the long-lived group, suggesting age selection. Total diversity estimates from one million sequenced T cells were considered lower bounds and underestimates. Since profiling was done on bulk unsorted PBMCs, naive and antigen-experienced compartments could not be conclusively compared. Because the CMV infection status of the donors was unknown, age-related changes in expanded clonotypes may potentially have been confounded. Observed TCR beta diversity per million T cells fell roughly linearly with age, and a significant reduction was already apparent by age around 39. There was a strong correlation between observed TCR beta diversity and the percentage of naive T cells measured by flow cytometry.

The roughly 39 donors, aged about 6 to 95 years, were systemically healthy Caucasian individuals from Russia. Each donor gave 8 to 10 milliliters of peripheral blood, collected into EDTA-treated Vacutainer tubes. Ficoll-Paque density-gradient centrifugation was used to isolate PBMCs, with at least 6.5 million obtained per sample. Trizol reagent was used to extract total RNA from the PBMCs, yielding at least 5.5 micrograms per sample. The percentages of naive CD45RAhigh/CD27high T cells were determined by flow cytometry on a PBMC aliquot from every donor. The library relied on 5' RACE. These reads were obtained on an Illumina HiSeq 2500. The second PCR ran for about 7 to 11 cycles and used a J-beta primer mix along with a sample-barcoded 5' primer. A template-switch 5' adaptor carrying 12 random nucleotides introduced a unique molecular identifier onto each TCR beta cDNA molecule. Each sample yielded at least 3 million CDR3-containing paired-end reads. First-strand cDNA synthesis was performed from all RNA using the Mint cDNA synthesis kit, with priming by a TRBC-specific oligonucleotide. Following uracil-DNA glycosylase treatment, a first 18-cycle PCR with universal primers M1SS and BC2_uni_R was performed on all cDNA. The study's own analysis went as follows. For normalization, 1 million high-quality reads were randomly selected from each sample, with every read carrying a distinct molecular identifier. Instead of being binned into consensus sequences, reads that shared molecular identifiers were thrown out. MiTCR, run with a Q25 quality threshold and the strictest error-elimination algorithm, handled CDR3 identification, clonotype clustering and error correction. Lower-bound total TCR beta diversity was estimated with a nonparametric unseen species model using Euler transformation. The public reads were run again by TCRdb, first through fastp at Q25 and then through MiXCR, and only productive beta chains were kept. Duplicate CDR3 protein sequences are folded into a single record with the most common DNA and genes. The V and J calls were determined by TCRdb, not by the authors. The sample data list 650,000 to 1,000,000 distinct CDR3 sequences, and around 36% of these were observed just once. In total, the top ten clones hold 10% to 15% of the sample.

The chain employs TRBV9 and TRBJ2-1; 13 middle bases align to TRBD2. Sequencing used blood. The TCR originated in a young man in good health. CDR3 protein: CASSVRLAGGYNEQFF. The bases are TGTGCCAGCAGCGTCCGACTAGCGGGGGGATACAATGAGCAGTTCTTC.